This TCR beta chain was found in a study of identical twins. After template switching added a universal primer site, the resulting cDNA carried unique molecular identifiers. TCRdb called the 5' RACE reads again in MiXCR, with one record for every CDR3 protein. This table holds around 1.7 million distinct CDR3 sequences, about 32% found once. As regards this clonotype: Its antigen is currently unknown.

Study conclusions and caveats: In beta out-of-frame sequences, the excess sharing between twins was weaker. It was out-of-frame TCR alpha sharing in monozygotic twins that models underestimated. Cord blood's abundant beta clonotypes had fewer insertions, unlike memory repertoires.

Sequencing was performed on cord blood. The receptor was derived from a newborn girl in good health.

The DNA of the CDR3 is TGTGCCAGTAGCCTCCGACTAGGTCTTTACAATGAGCAGTTCTTC. As protein: CASSLRLGLYNEQFF. This chain uses TRBV19 with TRBJ2-1, with D maybe TRBD2 (6 bases). Germline CDR1 LNHDA, CDR2 SQIVND (reference sequence). CDR3 length: 15 amino acids. The ends were cut back, 6 bases at V and 4 bases at J, with 16 bases in the middle.